These 10 T cell receptor beta chains share one sample of origin, sequenced in a study of shared clonotypes between healthy human individuals. Assay: immunoSEQ multiplex PCR; the TCRdb copy retains only in-frame clones and omits some. Among approximately 500,000 clones, roughly 78% were seen once, and the ten largest hold 10% to 15%. Sequencing was done on a sample of PBMCs. These receptors were obtained from a woman aged 35 to 49 in good health. Some clones in this sample may be carry-over from other donors' samples.

The genes are TRBV30 and TRBJ2-1; 7 bases map to TRBD2. The J segment lost 4 bases and the V segment lost 1 base, leaving 10 bases of the junction unmatched. Per the germline V gene, CDR1 is GTSNPN and CDR2 is SVGIG (reference sequence). This CDR3 is 16 amino acids long. CDR3 coding DNA: TGTGCCTGGAGTGGGGGAGCGGGACGGGTTTACAATGAGCAGTTCTTC. The encoded protein is CAWSGGAGRVYNEQFF.

V gene TRBV5-3 combines with J gene TRBJ2-7; D might be TRBD1 or TRBD2, each matching 5 bases. TRBV5-3 is classed as an ORF, of uncertain function. There are 14 residues in the CDR3. The V and J ends lost 8 bases and 0 bases respectively, with 15 bases between them. Here the CDR3 reads CASSLGVPSYEQYF. The CDR3 coding sequence is TGTGCCAGCAGCCTGGGGGTCCCCTCCTACGAGCAGTACTTC.

This clone has at least ten counts. CDR3 sequence reads: CASSLVWREANTDTQYF. In DNA form, the CDR3 reads TGTGCCAGCAGCTTAGTCTGGCGGGAGGCCAACACAGATACGCAGTATTTT. The V and J genes are TRBV11-2 and TRBJ2-3; 8 nucleotides align to TRBD2. V was clipped by 1 base and J by 2 bases; unmatched bases: 8. The CDR3 consists of 17 residues. Germline assignment: CDR1 SGHAT and CDR2 FQNNGV.

The genes are TRBV27 and TRBJ2-2; D might be TRBD1 (6 bases). The length of the CDR3 is 12 residues. CDR1 is MNHEY, CDR2 SMNVEV, per germline (reference sequence). V was clipped by 9 bases and J by 6 bases, with 11 bases between them. The CDR3 region has the DNA TGTGCCAGTTGGGACAACCCCGGGGAGCTGTTTTTT. Protein: CASWDNPGELFF.

The CDR3 DNA reads TGTGCCAGCAGCCAAATCACGGCGGGCGAGCAGTACTTC. This translates into CASSQITAGEQYF. J is TRBJ2-7 and V is TRBV14, with D tentatively TRBD2 (5 bases). With 2 bases removed from V and 6 bases from J, the gap between germline ends came to 11 bases. Germline lookup yields CDR1 SGHDN and CDR2 FVKESK. CDR3 length: 13 amino acids.

V gene TRBV12-5 combines with J gene TRBJ1-2; D possibly corresponds to TRBD1 (5 bases). Trimming removed 6 bases at V and 7 bases at J, with 21 bases between. The CDR3 is 15 residues long. Germline V lookup: CDR1 LGHNT, CDR2 FRNRAP. The CDR3 region is CASGPLQGKSTGYTF. The CDR3 coding sequence is TGTGCTAGTGGGCCGCTTCAGGGAAAATCGACTGGCTACACCTTC.

The J gene is TRBJ1-4, the V gene TRBV2; TRBD1 might be the D (5 bases). Germline V gene sequence: CDR1 SNHLY, CDR2 FYNNEI. Trimming shortened V by 6 bases and J by 4 bases, and 9 bases separated the two germline ends. CDR3 length: 13 residues. Here the CDR3 reads CASRQDYNEKLFF. DNA for the CDR3: TGTGCCAGCAGACAGGACTATAATGAAAAACTGTTTTTT.

This clone has a single count. The chain employs TRBV5-8 and TRBJ2-7; 11 bases align to TRBD1. The V segment lost 1 base and the J segment 5 bases; nucleotides outside the gene matches: 5. The CDR3 runs to 15 residues. The germline V gene has CDR1 SGHTS and CDR2 YDEGEE. DNA of the CDR3: TGTGCCAGCAGCTTGTATGGGGGACAGGGGGACGAGCAGTACTTC. The encoded protein is CASSLYGGQGDEQYF.

V and J are TRBV10-1 and TRBJ2-5; 9 nucleotides agree with TRBD2. Germline V CDR1 and CDR2: WNHNN, SYGVQD (reference sequence). J was trimmed by 5 bases and V by 10 bases; bases with no gene match: 8. CDR3 size: 13 residues. The CDR3, as DNA: TGCGCCAACTCAACTAGCGGGCGGGAGACCCAGTACTTC. It yields the protein CANSTSGRETQYF.

Only one count was recorded for this clone. The chain couples TRBV18 to TRBJ2-7, with TRBD2 identical over 11 bases. The CDR3 sequence is 15 residues long. Germline CDR1 KGHSH, CDR2 LQKENI. V shed 2 bases and J 5 bases; nucleotides not matched to a gene: 5. The CDR3 DNA reads as TGTGCCAGCTCACCAACTACTAGCGGGAGTAACGAGCAGTACTTC. It encodes CASSPTTSGSNEQYF.